Presented here are 14 T cell receptor beta chains from one specimen sequenced in a study of blood T cell repertoires in COVID-19. Produced via immunoSEQ multiplex PCR; TCRdb's table is partial and in-frame only. Of approximately 400,000 clones listed, around 89% are singletons. Sequenced sample: peripheral blood. These receptors were taken from a man aged 40-55 years with acute or convalescent COVID-19.

The V and J genes are TRBV28 and TRBJ2-5; 9 bases fit TRBD2. After removal of 7 bases from V and 5 bases from J, the junction contained 14 bases not matched to a gene. The CDR3 extends over 16 amino acids. The germline V gene encodes CDR1 MDHEN and CDR2 SYDVKM. CDR3 sequence reads: CASTPPRLAGYETQYF. The DNA for the CDR3 is TGTGCCAGCACCCCCCCCCGGCTAGCGGGATACGAGACCCAGTACTTC.

The gene calls are TRBV18 and TRBJ1-2, with TRBD1 identical over 12 bases. The J segment lost 5 bases and the V segment lost 2 bases, leaving 12 bases of the junction unmatched. The CDR3 is 18 residues long. The germline gives CDR1 KGHSH, CDR2 LQKENI. The CDR3 DNA is TGTGCCAGCTCACCATCTCCGGGACAGGGGGCCGGAGAGTATGGCTACACCTTC. Protein product: CASSPSPGQGAGEYGYTF.

The sample holds one count of this clone. The chain combines TRBV2 with TRBJ2-1; D might be TRBD2 (5 bases). V lost 0 bases and J 3 bases, leaving 15 bases between the germline ends. Per the germline V gene, CDR1 is SNHLY and CDR2 is FYNNEI. This CDR3 spans 17 amino acids. This CDR3 reads CASSEALGERNYNEQFF. The CDR3 DNA is TGTGCCAGCAGTGAAGCGCTCGGGGAACGGAACTACAATGAGCAGTTCTTC.

This chain uses TRBV27 with TRBJ1-2; TRBD1 matches 9 bases. The CDR3 totals 14 residues. V lost 5 bases, J lost 8 bases, and 9 bases stayed unmatched. Germline V gene data show CDR1 as MNHEY and CDR2 as SMNVEV (reference sequence). Here the CDR3 DNA reads TGTGCCAGCAGTCCAACCGGGACAGGGTACGGCTACACCTTC. Residues: CASSPTGTGYGYTF.

V gene TRBV27 combines with J gene TRBJ2-7; 10 nucleotides line up with TRBD2. The CDR3 sequence is 15 residues long. Germline CDR1 reads MNHEY; CDR2 reads SMNVEV (reference sequence). Germline trimming cut 2 bases from V and 7 bases from J; bases unmatched to any gene: 8. DNA of the CDR3: TGTGCCAGCAGTTTAAGGTCTAGCGGGGGAGGGGAGCAGTACTTC. It codes for CASSLRSSGGGEQYF.

The rearrangement uses TRBV29-1 and TRBJ1-1, with D maybe TRBD1 (5 bases). V was clipped by 6 bases and J by 8 bases, with 10 bases between them. CDR1 is SQVTM and CDR2 is ANQGSEA in the germline V gene. The CDR3 extends over 10 amino acids. CDR3 sequence: CSVRGGEAFF. CDR3 sequence (DNA): TGCAGCGTCCGCGGGGGGGAAGCTTTCTTT. Full variable domain (rest looked up from reference TRBV29-1 and TRBJ1-1): SAVISQKPSRDICQRGTSLTIQCQVDSQVTMMFWYRQQPGQSLTLIATANQGSEATYESGFVIDKFPISRPNLTFSTLTVSNMSPEDSSIYLCSVRGGEAFFGQGTRLTVV.

The chain recombines TRBV28 with TRBJ1-1; 8 bases are a match to TRBD1. The CDR3 totals 15 residues. Germline CDR1 MDHEN, CDR2 SYDVKM. V lost 5 bases to trimming and J lost 1 base; unmatched junction nucleotides: 6. The CDR3 DNA reads as TGTGCCAGCAGTGGCGGGGACAGGTGGAACACTGAAGCTTTCTTT. Translating gives CASSGGDRWNTEAFF. Based on the CDR3 plus reference TRBV28 and TRBJ1-1, the full variable domain is DVKVTQSSRYLVKRTGEKVFLECVQDMDHENMFWYRQDPGLGLRLIYFSYDVKMKEKGDIPEGYSVSREKKERFSLILESASTNQTSMYLCASSGGDRWNTEAFFGQGTRLTVV.

The chain has TRBV19 and TRBJ1-4; D is unclear. Germline V gene lookup returns CDR1 LNHDA and CDR2 SQIVND (reference sequence). The CDR3 totals 15 residues. With 7 bases removed from V and 0 bases from J, the gap between germline ends came to 12 bases. Written as DNA, the CDR3 is TGTGCCAGTAAATTCGGACTGTCAACTAATGAAAAACTGTTTTTT. This sequence encodes CASKFGLSTNEKLFF. The variable domain in full, completed from reference TRBV19 and TRBJ1-4, reads DGGITQSPKYLFRKEGQNVTLSCEQNLNHDAMYWYRQDPGQGLRLIYYSQIVNDFQKGDIAEGYSVSREKKESFPLTVTSAQKNPTAFYLCASKFGLSTNEKLFFGSGTQLSVL.

This clone was detected only once. The sample carries other DNA sequences with the same CDR3. The CDR3 region is CASSPRDTQYF. CDR3 nucleotide sequence: TGTGCCAGCAGCCCCCGAGATACGCAGTATTTT. The chain links TRBV7-9 to TRBJ2-3; D is uncertain. Germline CDR1 is SEHNR and CDR2 is FQNEAQ (reference sequence). This CDR3 spans 11 amino acids. V was pared by 5 bases and J by 5 bases, with 5 bases between.

This sequence joins TRBV3-1 (or the pseudogene TRBV3-2) and TRBJ2-2; D is ambiguous. Per the germline V gene, CDR1 is LGHDT and CDR2 is YNNKEL (reference sequence). The CDR3 sequence is 17 residues long. Trimming stripped 2 bases from V and 1 base from J, with 14 bases between. CDR3 residues: CASSQFYEPWNTGELFF. DNA of the CDR3: TGTGCCAGCAGCCAATTTTATGAGCCCTGGAACACCGGGGAGCTGTTTTTT.

This chain connects TRBV6-6 to TRBJ1-1, with D tentatively TRBD1 (5 bases). The length of the CDR3 is 13 residues. Trimming left V 10 bases short and J 4 bases short, with 16 bases between. Germline loops: CDR1 MNHNY, CDR2 SVGAGI (reference sequence). In DNA, the CDR3 is TGTGCCAACAGCCGAGGGGCCTTCACTGAAGCTTTCTTT. Translating it yields CANSRGAFTEAFF.

J is TRBJ2-1 and V is TRBV5-5; no clear D gene. CDR1 SGHKS and CDR2 YYEKEE come from the germline V gene (reference sequence). The CDR3 consists of 15 residues. V lost 5 bases, J lost 0 bases, and 12 bases lay in between. CDR3 loop: CASRLEQSSYNEQFF. The CDR3 region has the DNA TGTGCCAGCAGGCTCGAACAGAGCTCCTACAATGAGCAGTTCTTC.

The genes are TRBV3-1 (or the pseudogene TRBV3-2) and TRBJ1-2; 7 bases fit TRBD1. Looked up from germline, CDR1 is LGHDT and CDR2 is YNNKEL (reference sequence). The CDR3 runs to 14 residues. V dropped 4 bases and J dropped 6; count of bases not matched to a gene: 8. The CDR3 loop is CASSPGTASDGYTF. CDR3 DNA sequence: TGTGCCAGCAGCCCCGGGACAGCCTCAGATGGCTACACCTTC.

V gene TRBV24-1 combines with J gene TRBJ1-5; D not certain. Trimming removed 5 bases from V and 6 bases from J, with 10 bases in between. This CDR3 region has 13 residues. Germline V CDR1 and CDR2: KGHDR, SFDVKD. The CDR3 loop is CATSGGLGQPQHF. The DNA of the CDR3 is TGTGCCACCAGTGGCGGCTTGGGTCAGCCCCAGCATTTT.